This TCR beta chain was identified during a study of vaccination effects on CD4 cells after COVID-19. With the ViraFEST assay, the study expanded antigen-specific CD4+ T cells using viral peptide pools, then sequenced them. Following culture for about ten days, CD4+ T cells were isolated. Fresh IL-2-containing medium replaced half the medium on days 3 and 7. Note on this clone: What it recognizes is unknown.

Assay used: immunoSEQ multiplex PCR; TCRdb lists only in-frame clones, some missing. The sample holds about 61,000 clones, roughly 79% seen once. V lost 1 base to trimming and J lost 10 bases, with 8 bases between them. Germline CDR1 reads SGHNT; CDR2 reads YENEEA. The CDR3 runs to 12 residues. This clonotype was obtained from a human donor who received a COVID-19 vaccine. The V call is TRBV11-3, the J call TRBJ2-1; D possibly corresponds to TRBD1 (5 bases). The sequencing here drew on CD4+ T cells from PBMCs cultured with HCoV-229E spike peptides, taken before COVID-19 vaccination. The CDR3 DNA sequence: TGTGCCAGCAGCTTAGGGGCAGGGGAGCAGTTCTTC. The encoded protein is CASSLGAGEQFF.